This TCR beta chain was recovered during a study of radiation and T cells in renal cell carcinoma. At the level of the study: Nephrectomy followed 15 Gy stereotactic body radiation by 4 weeks.

The CDR3 extends over 14 amino acids. Trimming took off 3 bases at V and 2 bases at J, with 9 bases between the two ends. Germline values: CDR1 SGDLS, CDR2 YYNGEE. Study-level findings and limits: Without pretreatment biopsies, baseline tumor clonotype presence was undetermined.

For this clone: The antigen remains undetermined.

Documented time point: baseline pretreatment blood. Treatment in this sample: 15 Gy SBRT to primary tumor, nephrectomy 4 weeks later. Blood was sampled at baseline, 2 weeks and 4 weeks after SBRT. The patient's renal cell carcinoma had clear cell pathology. Clones were sequenced by immunoSEQ multiplex PCR, and TCRdb holds only the in-frame ones, with some missing. The sample consists of about 49,000 clones, about 83% of them appearing once. This receptor was taken from a woman between 70 and 85 years old with renal cell carcinoma. This rearrangement joins TRBV9 to TRBJ1-5, with D unclear. Here the sequenced sample was blood, taken from a patient whose treatment included radiotherapy and nephrectomy. CDR3 nucleotide sequence: TGTGCCAGCAGCGGGGGAAGAGGCAATCAGCCCCAGCATTTT. Translated, it gives CASSGGRGNQPQHF.